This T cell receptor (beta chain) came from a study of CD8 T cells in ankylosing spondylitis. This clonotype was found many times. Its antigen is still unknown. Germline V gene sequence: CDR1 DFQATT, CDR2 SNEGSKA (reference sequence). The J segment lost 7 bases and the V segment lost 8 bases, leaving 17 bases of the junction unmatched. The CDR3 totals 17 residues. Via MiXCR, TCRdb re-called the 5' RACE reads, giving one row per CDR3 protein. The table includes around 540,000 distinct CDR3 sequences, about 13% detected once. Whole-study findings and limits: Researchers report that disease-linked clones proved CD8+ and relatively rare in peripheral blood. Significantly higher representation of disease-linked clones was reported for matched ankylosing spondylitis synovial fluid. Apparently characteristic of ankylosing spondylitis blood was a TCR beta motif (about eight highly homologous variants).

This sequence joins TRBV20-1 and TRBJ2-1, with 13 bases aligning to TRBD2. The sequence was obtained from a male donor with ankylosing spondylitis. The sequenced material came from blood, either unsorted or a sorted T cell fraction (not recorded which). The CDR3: CSRDRATGTSGINEQFF. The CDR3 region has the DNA TGCAGTCGTGATAGAGCTACCGGGACTAGCGGGATTAATGAGCAGTTCTTC.